The rows below give T cell receptor beta chains drawn from one sample of a study of blood T cell repertoires in COVID-19. Only in-frame clones appear in the TCRdb table, and some are missing; sequencing was by immunoSEQ multiplex PCR. The data hold about 120,000 clones, with about four fifths observed a single time. Sequenced material: peripheral blood. These receptors originate from a man in his 60s with active or convalescent COVID-19. Both conserved end residues are part of each CDR3. The D gene is left open where the match is weak. Expanded clones are given a class, and other clones once, few, many or no size at all.

>TRBV2|once|TRBD2|TRBJ2-3
CASASGRVRMDTQYF
TGTGCCAGCGCTTCTGGGAGGGTGAGGATGGATACGCAGTATTTT
>TRBV7-9|-|-|TRBJ2-7
CASSRGTSNGDEQYF
TGTGCCAGCAGCCGAGGGACTTCCAACGGGGACGAGCAGTACTTC
>TRBV7-9|-|TRBD1|TRBJ1-5
CASSEPGQGSQPQHF
TGTGCCAGCAGCGAACCGGGACAGGGGAGCCAGCCCCAGCATTTT
>TRBV5-4|-|-|TRBJ2-2
CASSLRGEGAGELFF
TGTGCCAGCAGCCTCAGGGGGGAAGGGGCCGGGGAGCTGTTTTTT
>TRBV29-1|-|-|TRBJ1-5
CSVASEPGAQHF
TGCAGCGTTGCTTCTGAGCCGGGAGCCCAGCATTTT
>TRBV7-2|-|-|TRBJ2-7
CASSLAVGGAHSYEQYF
TGTGCCAGCAGCTTAGCCGTAGGGGGGGCGCATTCCTACGAGCAGTACTTC
>TRBV27|-|-|TRBJ1-1
CASSFYRDGTEAFF
TGTGCCAGCAGTTTCTACAGGGATGGCACTGAAGCTTTCTTT
>TRBV18|-|TRBD1|TRBJ1-1
CASSPPQGQGHTEAFF
TGTGCCAGCTCACCACCCCAGGGACAGGGTCACACTGAAGCTTTCTTT
>TRBV4-1|-|-|TRBJ2-5
CASSHPLGLQAQYF
TGCGCCAGCAGCCATCCCCTGGGACTGCAGGCCCAGTACTTC
>TRBV2|once|-|TRBJ1-5
CASSKGGVSNQPQHF
TGTGCCAGCAGTAAGGGGGGGGTTAGCAATCAGCCCCAGCATTTT
>TRBV7-2|once|-|TRBJ2-3
CASSLEYGSEGTDTQYF
TGTGCCAGCAGCTTAGAATACGGGAGTGAGGGCACAGATACGCAGTATTTT
>TRBV14|-|-|TRBJ2-1
CASSQDYGGRGNEQFF
TGTGCCAGCAGCCAAGATTACGGGGGCAGGGGGAATGAGCAGTTCTTC
>TRBV6-5|once|-|TRBJ2-7
CASSYSQGPYEQYF
TGTGCCAGCAGTTACTCGCAGGGCCCCTACGAGCAGTACTTC
>TRBV6-2/TRBV6-3|-|TRBD2|TRBJ2-2
CASSPGLFNTGELFF
TGTGCCAGCAGCCCGGGACTATTCAACACCGGGGAGCTGTTTTTT
>TRBV9|once|TRBD1|TRBJ1-1
CASSVGGQNLNTEAFF
TGTGCCAGCAGCGTAGGGGGACAGAACTTGAACACTGAAGCTTTCTTT
>TRBV28|-|-|TRBJ1-3
CASSPPKQGPLIYF
TGTGCCAGCAGTCCCCCGAAACAGGGACCACTCATATATTTT
>TRBV28|few|TRBD1|TRBJ2-6
CASSLRGPMSGANVLTF
TGTGCCAGCAGTTTAAGGGGGCCCATGTCTGGGGCCAACGTCCTGACTTTC
>TRBV27|-|-|TRBJ2-7
CASSLRVGAGPHEQYF
TGTGCCAGCAGTTTAAGGGTTGGGGCGGGACCCCACGAGCAGTACTTC
>TRBV11-2|-|TRBD1|TRBJ2-7
CASSRIRQGSYEQYF
TGTGCCAGCAGCCGAATTCGACAGGGCTCCTACGAGCAGTACTTC
>TRBV6-4|-|TRBD2|TRBJ2-5
CASSPTSGRLETQYF
TGTGCCAGCAGTCCGACTAGCGGGAGGCTAGAGACCCAGTACTTC
>TRBV5-4|-|-|TRBJ1-6
CASSLDSGSPLHF
TGTGCCAGCAGCTTGGACAGTGGATCACCCCTCCACTTT
>TRBV28|-|-|TRBJ2-2
CASSLPRIPNTGELFF
TGTGCCAGCAGTTTGCCTAGAATACCGAACACCGGGGAGCTGTTTTTT
>TRBV28|-|TRBD1|TRBJ2-5
CASSSPQGAYETQYF
TGTGCCAGCAGTTCCCCGCAGGGGGCCTATGAGACCCAGTACTTC
>TRBV18|-|TRBD1|TRBJ1-2
CASSQSTGEDGYTF
TGTGCCAGCTCACAAAGTACAGGGGAGGATGGCTACACCTTC
>TRBV11-2|-|-|TRBJ2-5
CASSTDSTQETQYF
TGTGCCAGCAGCACCGACAGTACCCAAGAGACCCAGTACTTC
>TRBV29-1|-|TRBD2|TRBJ2-7
CSVAGTSGSSLGEQYF
TGCAGCGTTGCCGGGACTAGCGGGAGTTCCTTGGGCGAGCAGTACTTC
>TRBV11-2|-|TRBD2|TRBJ2-7
CASSVSGSAGSYEQYF
TGTGCCAGCAGCGTTAGCGGGAGCGCCGGTTCCTACGAGCAGTACTTC
>TRBV11-2|-|TRBD2|TRBJ2-1
CASSLGGGGPDEQFF
TGTGCCAGCAGCTTAGGTGGGGGAGGGCCCGATGAGCAGTTCTTC
>TRBV10-3|-|TRBD1|TRBJ2-3
CAISGETGIIADTQYF
TGTGCCATCAGTGGCGAGACAGGGATTATCGCAGATACGCAGTATTTT
>TRBV18|-|-|TRBJ1-1
CASSPGQSGTEAFF
TGTGCCAGCTCACCCGGACAGTCGGGAACTGAAGCTTTCTTT
>TRBV4-1|-|-|TRBJ2-1
CASSQDEGQEQFF
TGCGCCAGCAGCCAAGATGAAGGACAGGAGCAGTTCTTC
>TRBV7-9|-|TRBD1|TRBJ1-2
CASSLVAGGYVGYTF
TGTGCCAGCAGCTTAGTGGCAGGGGGGTACGTCGGCTACACCTTC
>TRBV21-1|few|-|TRBJ2-4
CASNLGGAKYF
TGTGCCAGCAACCTTGGAGGGGCAAAGTACTTC
>TRBV7-2|-|TRBD2|TRBJ2-1
CASSFSGTSYNEQFF
TGTGCCAGCAGCTTTAGCGGGACCTCCTACAATGAGCAGTTCTTC
>TRBV5-6|-|-|TRBJ2-3
CASSLTGGEDTQYF
TGTGCCAGCAGCTTAACTGGCGGTGAAGATACGCAGTATTTT
>TRBV9|-|TRBD1|TRBJ1-2
CASSMGQTNYGYTF
TGTGCCAGCAGCATGGGACAGACAAACTATGGCTACACCTTC
>TRBV9|few|-|TRBJ1-2
CASSVQDYGYTF
TGTGCCAGCAGCGTACAGGACTATGGCTACACCTTC
>TRBV18|-|TRBD2|TRBJ2-3
CASSPLGTSGSDTQYF
TGTGCCAGCTCACCACTGGGGACTAGCGGGAGTGATACGCAGTATTTT
>TRBV5-1|few|-|TRBJ2-7
CASSLVTPSGEQYF
TGCGCCAGCAGCTTGGTGACGCCTTCGGGCGAGCAGTACTTC
>TRBV4-3|few|-|TRBJ2-1
CASSQDVSDEQFF
TGCGCCAGCAGCCAAGACGTGTCCGATGAGCAGTTCTTC
>TRBV25-1|-|-|TRBJ2-1
CASSEVIQGQASGEQFF
TGTGCCAGCAGTGAGGTTATCCAGGGTCAGGCCTCGGGTGAGCAGTTCTTC
>TRBV6-2/TRBV6-3|-|-|TRBJ2-3
CASSYSLAEADTQYF
TGTGCCAGCAGTTACTCCTTAGCAGAAGCAGATACGCAGTATTTT
>TRBV10-3|-|TRBD1|TRBJ1-6
CAISGQGANSPLHF
TGTGCCATCAGTGGACAGGGGGCGAATTCACCCCTCCACTTT
>TRBV7-9|-|-|TRBJ2-5
CASSPSRERLQETQYF
TGTGCCAGCAGCCCCTCTCGGGAGCGTCTCCAAGAGACCCAGTACTTC
>TRBV19|few|TRBD1|TRBJ1-1
CASKGQGAGTEAFF
TGTGCCAGTAAGGGGCAGGGGGCAGGCACTGAAGCTTTCTTT
>TRBV4-1|-|-|TRBJ2-1
CASSQDRRGQFF
TGCGCCAGCAGCCAAGATCGGCGGGGGCAGTTCTTC
>TRBV19|-|TRBD2|TRBJ2-5
CAIPGGGTQYF
TGTGCCATCCCAGGCGGGGGGACCCAGTACTTC
>TRBV7-2|-|-|TRBJ2-3
CASSLAWGGTDTQYF
TGTGCCAGCAGCTTAGCTTGGGGCGGCACAGATACGCAGTATTTT
>TRBV7-2|-|-|TRBJ2-5
CASSPSAARTANTGTQYF
TGTGCCAGCAGCCCCTCAGCCGCGCGGACAGCGAATACGGGGACCCAGTACTTC
>TRBV18|-|-|TRBJ2-7
CASSPPTDSYEQYF
TGTGCCAGCTCACCACCTACGGACAGCTACGAGCAGTACTTC